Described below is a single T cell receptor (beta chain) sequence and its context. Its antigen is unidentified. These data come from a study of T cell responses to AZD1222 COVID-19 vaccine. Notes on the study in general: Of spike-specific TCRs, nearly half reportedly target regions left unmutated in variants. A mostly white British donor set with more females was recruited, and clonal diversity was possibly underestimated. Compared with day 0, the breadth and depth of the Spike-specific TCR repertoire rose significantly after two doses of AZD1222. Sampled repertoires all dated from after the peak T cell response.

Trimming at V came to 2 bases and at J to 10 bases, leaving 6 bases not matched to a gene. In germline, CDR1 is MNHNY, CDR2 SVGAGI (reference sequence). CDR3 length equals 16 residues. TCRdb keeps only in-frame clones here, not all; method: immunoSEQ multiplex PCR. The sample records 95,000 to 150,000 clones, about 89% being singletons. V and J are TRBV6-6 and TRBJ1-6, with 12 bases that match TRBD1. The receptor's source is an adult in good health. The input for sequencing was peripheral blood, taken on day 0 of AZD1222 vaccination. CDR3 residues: CASSYPGQGARSPLHF. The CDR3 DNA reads TGTGCCAGCAGTTACCCGGGACAGGGGGCTCGGTCACCCCTCCACTTT.